This entry is about one T cell receptor beta chain. Its antigen remains unknown. The germline CDR1 and CDR2 sequences are MGHRA and YSYEKL. The CDR3 has 15 residues. This sample stems from a study of T cells expressing NK-cell markers. Across the study: It was sorted CD3+CD56-NKG2C+, CD3+CD56+NKG2C- and CD3+CD56+NKG2C+ T cells that provided the TCR beta repertoires.

The authors made TCR beta cDNA libraries by 5'RACE template switching. This switching added a universal primer site and UMIs. From the 5' RACE reads, TCRdb lists one entry per CDR3 protein and no DNA. The ten most abundant clones cover 1.4% to 1.5% of a sample with under 600,000 distinct CDR3 sequences. Study-wide points: For 6 or 7 donors, the dominant NKG2C+ clonotypes made up about 1.0-7.5% of their CD8+ T cells.

The rearrangement links TRBV4-1 to TRBJ1-1; TCRdb's D gene call, TRBD1, goes unchecked for lack of DNA. The sequencing input was blood T cells: a sorted CD56 or NKG2C T cell subset, CD4+ or CD8+ T cells, or bulk PBMC T cells (not recorded which). The sequence came from a woman aged 45-59 years in good health. Here the CDR3 reads CASSLSTGPDTEAFF.